This T cell receptor (beta chain) appears in the sequencing data of a study of blood T cells in healthy people across ages. This clonotype was seen a few times. Trimming cost V 6 bases and J 0 bases; bases outside gene matches: 4. The V gene's germline CDR1 is MNHNY and CDR2 SVGAGI (reference sequence). This CDR3 contains 15 residues. Combining a sample-barcoded 5' primer with a J-beta primer mix, a second PCR ran for roughly 7 to 12 cycles. TCRdb ran MiXCR on the 5' RACE reads and lists one entry per CDR3 protein. The sample carries approximately 1.5 million distinct CDR3 sequences, roughly 43% recorded once.

The sequenced material came from blood. This chain links TRBV6-6 with TRBJ2-5; TRBD2 agrees at 10 bases. This sequence was found in a woman aged 18 to 35 in good health. CDR3 region: CASRGTSVYQETQYF. In DNA form, the CDR3 reads TGTGCCAGCAGAGGGACTAGCGTTTACCAAGAGACCCAGTACTTC.